This passage covers 25 T cell receptor beta chains from one sample sequenced in a study of Graves' ophthalmopathy and Graves' hyperthyroidism. As the template, RNA transcripts were used to amplify TCR beta CDR3 regions. HTBI-primed first-round RT-PCR preceded second-round multiplex PCR. TCRdb processed the multiplex PCR reads anew with MiXCR; each CDR3 protein has one entry. The sample lists fewer than 400,000 distinct CDR3 sequences; about a sixth were seen once. Sequencing input: peripheral blood. The receptors stem from a woman under 30 with Graves' ophthalmopathy.

This clonotype was seen ten or more times. The chain joins TRBV11-2 to TRBJ1-5; D is unresolved. V lost 5 bases, J lost 9 bases, and 11 bases lay in between. The CDR3 has 12 amino acids. Per the germline V gene, CDR1 is SGHAT and CDR2 is FQNNGV. The CDR3 nucleotides are TGTGCCAGCAGCCTTTCCCATGGGCCCCAGCATTTT. It encodes CASSLSHGPQHF.

This clonotype was seen ten or more times. The V gene is TRBV6-2 or TRBV6-3, the J gene TRBJ2-5; maybe TRBD2 (6 bases). V lost 0 bases and J 2 bases, leaving 10 bases between the germline ends. The CDR3 is 15 residues long. Per germline, CDR1 MNHEY and CDR2 SVGEGT. DNA for the CDR3: TGTGCCAGCAGTTACTCGGGCGGGGTACAAGAGACCCAGTACTTC. Its protein is CASSYSGGVQETQYF.

This clonotype was observed at least ten times. V and J are TRBV20-1 and TRBJ2-7; D might be TRBD1 (6 bases). This CDR3 has 14 residues. Germline CDR1 and CDR2: DFQATT and SNEGSKA (reference sequence). Trimming left V 6 bases short and J 5 bases short, with 20 bases between. CDR3 region: CSAPRRGGFNEQYF. The CDR3 region has the DNA TGCAGTGCCCCCCGGAGAGGGGGTTTCAACGAGCAGTACTTC.

The table lists this clonotype with many counts. V and J are TRBV6-6 and TRBJ1-2; D unresolved. The V end was cut by 2 bases, the J end by 14 bases, with 9 bases between. This CDR3 has 10 amino acids. Germline V gene sequence: CDR1 MNHNY, CDR2 SVGAGI (reference sequence). The CDR3 loop is CASSYGEHTF. Here the CDR3 DNA reads TGTGCCAGCAGTTACGGCGAGCATACCTTC.

The sample holds many counts of this clonotype. The CDR3 loop reads CASSLWQGAGQPQHF. DNA of the CDR3: TGTGCCAGCAGCTTATGGCAGGGGGCGGGTCAGCCCCAGCATTTT. The chain couples TRBV7-2 to TRBJ1-5, with 8 bases lining up with TRBD1. The length of the CDR3 is 15 residues. Germline lookup yields CDR1 SGHTA and CDR2 FQGNSA. The V segment lost 2 bases and the J segment 6 bases; nucleotides outside the gene matches: 6.

V and J are TRBV12-3 or TRBV12-4 and TRBJ1-2, with D uncertain. V was clipped by 8 bases and J by 8 bases, with 12 bases between them. There are 11 residues in the CDR3. The DNA for the CDR3 is TGTGCCAGCGTATCAGCCGGGGGCTACACCTTC. Its translation: CASVSAGGYTF.

This clonotype was counted at least ten times. The V call is TRBV27, the J call TRBJ1-2; D gene ambiguous. The length of the CDR3 is 13 residues. The V gene lost 3 bases and the J gene lost 2 bases, with 7 bases spanning the gap. Germline V lookup: CDR1 MNHEY, CDR2 SMNVEV (reference sequence). In DNA form, the CDR3 reads TGTGCCAGCAGTTTTTTCCAGAACTATGGCTACACCTTC. Its protein product is CASSFFQNYGYTF.

This clonotype was detected ten times or more. This chain links TRBV29-1 with TRBJ2-7; TRBD1 agrees at 9 bases. CDR1 SQVTM and CDR2 ANQGSEA come from the germline V gene. V was clipped by 7 bases and J by 2 bases; unmatched bases: 3. This CDR3 has 12 amino acids. CDR3 protein: CSARTGAYEQYF. The CDR3 coding sequence is TGCAGCGCGCGGACAGGGGCCTACGAGCAGTACTTC.

This clonotype has at least ten counts. The chain is built from TRBV7-9 and TRBJ2-7, with 7 bases fitting TRBD1. V was clipped by 4 bases and J by 4 bases; unmatched bases: 16. This CDR3 is built from 17 residues. Germline V lookup: CDR1 SEHNR, CDR2 FQNEAQ (reference sequence). The CDR3 nucleotides are TGTGCCAGCAGCTCTCTTAATCGACAGGGAGCGACGTACGAGCAGTACTTC. Translating gives CASSSLNRQGATYEQYF.

The table lists this clonotype with many counts. CDR3 protein: CASSLRAGGRQETQYF. CDR3 DNA sequence: TGTGCCAGCAGTTTAAGGGCGGGAGGTCGGCAAGAGACCCAGTACTTC. The J gene is TRBJ2-5, the V gene TRBV28; 8 bases line up with TRBD2. The germline V gene encodes CDR1 MDHEN and CDR2 SYDVKM. The V segment lost 2 bases and the J segment 2 bases; nucleotides outside the gene matches: 7. There are 16 residues in the CDR3.

This clonotype was recorded many times. This chain uses TRBV29-1 with TRBJ1-1, with TRBD1 identical over 7 bases. CDR3 size: 14 residues. Germline V gene data show CDR1 as SQVTM and CDR2 as ANQGSEA. J lost 0 bases, V lost 3 bases, and 4 bases had no gene match. The CDR3 nucleotides read TGCAGCGTTGAGACGGGACAGATGAACACTGAAGCTTTCTTT. The encoded protein is CSVETGQMNTEAFF.

This chain connects TRBV27 to TRBJ2-2; 10 nucleotides agree with TRBD1. Germline CDR1 reads MNHEY; CDR2 reads SMNVEV (reference sequence). The V segment lost 5 bases and the J segment 7 bases; nucleotides outside the gene matches: 4. This CDR3 is built from 14 residues. This CDR3 reads CASSGRTGGGELFF. In nucleotides, the CDR3 is TGTGCCAGCAGTGGACGGACAGGGGGCGGGGAGCTGTTTTTT.

This clonotype was observed many times. This CDR3 is CASSLSRGRYPDTEAFF. The CDR3 DNA sequence: TGTGCCAGCAGTTTAAGCAGGGGGCGATATCCTGACACTGAAGCTTTCTTT. The rearrangement links TRBV6-5 to TRBJ1-1, with TRBD1 matching 8 bases. Germline V lookup: CDR1 MNHEY, CDR2 SVGAGI. V shed 4 bases and J 3 bases; nucleotides not matched to a gene: 13. CDR3 length equals 17 residues.

This sequence joins TRBV6-2 or TRBV6-3 and TRBJ2-7; D gene ambiguous. Trimming left V 9 bases short and J 1 base short, with 13 bases between. From germline, CDR1 is MNHEY and CDR2 SVGEGT. This CDR3 is built from 13 residues. The DNA for the CDR3 is TGTGCCAGTACGCGCCGAAAGTCCTACGAGCAGTACTTC. Protein: CASTRRKSYEQYF.

The chain couples TRBV12-3 or TRBV12-4 to TRBJ1-2; 7 bases align to TRBD1. The CDR3 consists of 13 residues. Trimming took 5 bases from V and 7 from J; bases not matched to a gene: 7. CDR3 sequence reads: CASSIQTGFGYTF. Here the CDR3 DNA reads TGTGCCAGCAGTATACAGACAGGGTTTGGCTACACCTTC.

V and J are TRBV28 and TRBJ2-2, with 14 positions matching TRBD2. Trimming removed 7 bases from V and 6 bases from J; junction bases left unmatched: 13. CDR1 is MDHEN, CDR2 SYDVKM, per germline. This CDR3 has 18 residues. The DNA of the CDR3 is TGTGCCAGCATCCCGGCCGGGACTAGCGGGAGAGGTTCCGGGGAGCTGTTTTTT. Protein product: CASIPAGTSGRGSGELFF.

This clonotype was seen ten or more times. This chain uses TRBV25-1 with TRBJ2-7, with 8 bases that match TRBD2. Germline V lookup: CDR1 MGHDK, CDR2 SYGVNS. This CDR3 is 13 amino acids long. With 4 bases clipped from V and 4 bases from J, the junction kept 3 bases outside the gene matches. The CDR3, as DNA: TGTGCCAGCAGTGGGTTAGCGGGATACGAGCAGTACTTC. This encodes CASSGLAGYEQYF.

The table lists this clonotype with many counts. The CDR3 reads CAWSVREISGNTIYF. The CDR3 nucleotides are TGTGCCTGGAGTGTACGGGAGATCTCTGGAAACACCATATATTTT. The chain links TRBV30 to TRBJ1-3; D unclear. CDR3 size: 15 residues. V lost 0 bases and J 0 bases, leaving 9 bases between the germline ends. The V gene's germline CDR1 is GTSNPN and CDR2 SVGIG (reference sequence).

The count of this clonotype is one. The chain has TRBV6-4 and TRBJ2-5; a weak D match, TRBD2 (6 bases). Germline CDR1 is MRHNA and CDR2 is SNTAGT. The CDR3 sequence is 12 residues long. Trimming shortened V by 10 bases and J by 4 bases, and 13 bases separated the two germline ends. The CDR3 DNA reads as TGTGCCACCGAGGGAGGTGGAGAGACCCAGTACTTC. This translates into CATEGGGETQYF.

The chain carries TRBV11-2 and TRBJ1-2; a weak D match, TRBD1 (6 bases). This CDR3 is built from 15 residues. V gave up 3 bases and J gave up 4 bases, with 15 bases separating them. Germline CDR1 reads SGHAT; CDR2 reads FQNNGV. The CDR3 bases are TGTGCCAGCAGCTTGGGCGGACAGAGCCTCTATGGCTACACCTTC. The encoded protein is CASSLGGQSLYGYTF.

This clonotype was seen ten or more times. The chain joins TRBV9 to TRBJ2-7; no reliable D call. The V gene lost 0 bases and the J gene lost 5 bases, with 9 bases spanning the gap. Germline V lookup: CDR1 SGDLS, CDR2 YYNGEE. CDR3 length equals 13 residues. The CDR3 nucleotides are TGTGCCAGCAGCGTAGAGCCTAGTAACGAGCAGTACTTC. It is translated as CASSVEPSNEQYF.

In its sample, this clonotype was seen many times. The chain combines TRBV7-2 with TRBJ1-1, with D possibly matching TRBD1 (5 bases). The V gene lost 5 bases and the J gene lost 4 bases, with 11 bases spanning the gap. The CDR3 runs 13 residues. CDR1 and CDR2 (germline): SGHTA, FQGNSA. For the CDR3, the DNA is TGTGCCAGCAGCCCCGATGGGGGCACTGAAGCTTTCTTT. Translation gives CASSPDGGTEAFF.

The chain joins TRBV20-1 to TRBJ1-3; the D gene is possibly TRBD1 (5 bases). The CDR3 is 15 amino acids. V gave up 0 bases and J gave up 4 bases, with 13 bases separating them. Germline lookup yields CDR1 DFQATT and CDR2 SNEGSKA (reference sequence). CDR3 sequence reads: CSAREDPGRGNTIYF. CDR3 coding DNA: TGCAGTGCTAGAGAGGACCCGGGACGGGGAAACACCATATATTTT.

The rearrangement uses TRBV12-5 and TRBJ2-7; D gene unclear. The CDR3 sequence is 14 residues long. Germline CDR1 reads LGHNT; CDR2 reads FRNRAP. Trimming cost V 3 bases and J 0 bases, with 9 bases left between them. CDR3 residues: CASGLELGSYEQYF. The CDR3 DNA is TGTGCTAGTGGTTTAGAGTTGGGCTCCTACGAGCAGTACTTC.

This clonotype was recorded at least ten times. CDR3 DNA sequence: TGTGCCAGCAGTTACGACAGTGACCCTGCCGGGGAGCTGTTTTTT. It specifies CASSYDSDPAGELFF. The gene calls are TRBV27 and TRBJ2-2; possible D gene TRBD1, 5 bases. V was shortened by 4 bases and J by 6 bases, with 15 bases between the two germline ends. CDR3 length: 15 residues. The germline V gene has CDR1 MNHEY and CDR2 SMNVEV (reference sequence).